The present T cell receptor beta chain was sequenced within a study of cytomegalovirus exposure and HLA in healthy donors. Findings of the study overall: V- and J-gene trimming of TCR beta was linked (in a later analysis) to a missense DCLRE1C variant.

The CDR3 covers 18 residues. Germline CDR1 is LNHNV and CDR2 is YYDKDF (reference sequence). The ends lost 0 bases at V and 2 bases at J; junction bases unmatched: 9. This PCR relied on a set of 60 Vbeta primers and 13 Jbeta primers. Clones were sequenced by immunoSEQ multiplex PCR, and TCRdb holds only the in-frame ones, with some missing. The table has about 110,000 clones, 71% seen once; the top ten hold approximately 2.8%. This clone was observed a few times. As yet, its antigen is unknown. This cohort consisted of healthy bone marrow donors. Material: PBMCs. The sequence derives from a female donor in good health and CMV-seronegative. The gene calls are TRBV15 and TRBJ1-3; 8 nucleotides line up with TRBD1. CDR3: CATSRDPSGTGPGNTIYF. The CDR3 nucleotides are TGTGCCACCAGCAGAGATCCCTCCGGGACAGGACCTGGAAACACCATATATTTT.